What follows describes a single T cell receptor beta chain. Antigen: not known. The PCR was carried out with 60 Vbeta primers and 13 Jbeta primers. Repertoires were generated with immunoSEQ multiplex PCR, while TCRdb's copy carries only in-frame clones and drops some. This sample's table reports some 84,000 clones. This sample was taken from a study of cytomegalovirus exposure and HLA in healthy donors. Study-level points and caveats: A later analysis showed HLA-associated TCR beta chains outstripping equally common others in clonal expansion.

Germline CDR1 SQVTM, CDR2 ANQGSEA. V lost 6 bases, J lost 2 bases, and 11 bases lay in between. This CDR3 comprises 12 residues. Donors likely had unrecorded immune exposures despite being nominally healthy when sampled. V usage is TRBV29-1 and J usage is TRBJ2-7; D possibly corresponds to TRBD2 (6 bases). The sequencing input was PBMCs. The clonotype originates from a man aged 45-65 years in good health and CMV-seronegative. The CDR3 DNA sequence: TGCAGCGTCGAATGGGGGGCCTACGAGCAGTACTTC. This encodes CSVEWGAYEQYF.